Shown below are 27 T cell receptor beta chains from a single sample sequenced in a study of blood T cell repertoires in COVID-19. Method: immunoSEQ multiplex PCR; TCRdb's copy keeps in-frame clones and lacks some. The sample has some 77,000 clones; about 83% are singletons. The specimen was peripheral blood. These receptors all come from a man aged 25 to 40 with acute or convalescent COVID-19.

The chain couples TRBV30 to TRBJ2-3; 8 bases fit TRBD1. J gave up 6 bases and V 5 bases, and 7 bases lay outside the gene matches. Germline V gene sequence: CDR1 GTSNPN, CDR2 SVGIG (reference sequence). The CDR3 covers 13 residues. This CDR3 reads CAWGPGGADTQYF. The CDR3, as DNA: TGTGCCTGGGGCCCAGGGGGCGCGGATACGCAGTATTTT.

This clone was seen only a few times. The J gene is TRBJ2-1, the V gene TRBV5-1; 7 bases match TRBD2. J gave up 8 bases and V 2 bases, and 10 bases lay outside the gene matches. There are 15 residues in the CDR3. The germline gives CDR1 SGHRS, CDR2 YFSETQ. The CDR3 nucleotides read TGCGCCAGCAGCTTTAGCGGGCGGATTTTCGATGAGCAGTTCTTC. Encoded protein: CASSFSGRIFDEQFF.

The gene calls are TRBV21-1 and TRBJ1-5; TRBD1 is taken as the D call from the table, unchecked against the DNA. TRBV21-1 is termed a pseudogene. The CDR3 extends over 15 amino acids. This CDR3 is CASSCRPRSNQPQHF. In DNA, the CDR3 is TGTGCCAGCAGCTGTAGACCCAGGTCCAATCAGCCCCAGCATTTT.

A single count supports this clone. The genes are TRBV5-4 and TRBJ2-3, with 11 bases identical to TRBD2. The CDR3 loop spans 19 amino acids. From germline, CDR1 is SGHNT and CDR2 YYREEE (reference sequence). Unmatched junction bases numbered 16, after V lost 5 bases and J lost 2 bases. The CDR3 reads CASRWVTTSGSRTTDTQYF. The CDR3 nucleotides read TGTGCCAGCAGATGGGTTACTACTAGCGGGAGTCGGACCACAGATACGCAGTATTTT.

J is TRBJ1-5 and V is TRBV2; D not resolved. This CDR3 region has 13 residues. V dropped 7 bases and J dropped 4 bases, with 11 bases sitting between them. CDR1 is SNHLY, CDR2 FYNNEI, per germline. CDR3 sequence reads: CASTRDINQPQHF. The CDR3 nucleotides are TGTGCCAGCACCAGAGACATTAATCAGCCCCAGCATTTT.

The chain is built from TRBV18 and TRBJ2-2, with a weak D call TRBD2 (6 bases). Trimming removed 0 bases from V and 2 bases from J, with 7 bases in between. CDR3 length equals 15 residues. Germline values: CDR1 KGHSH, CDR2 LQKENI. This chain's CDR3 is CASSPPGLNTGELFF. The CDR3 DNA reads as TGTGCCAGCTCACCACCGGGACTTAACACCGGGGAGCTGTTTTTT.

This sequence joins TRBV28 and TRBJ1-5; D perhaps matches TRBD1 (6 bases). V was pared by 2 bases and J by 0 bases, with 14 bases between. The length of the CDR3 is 17 residues. Per the germline V gene, CDR1 is MDHEN and CDR2 is SYDVKM. CDR3 coding DNA: TGTGCCAGCAGTTTAGGGGGGGCGGCCTATAGCAATCAGCCCCAGCATTTT. Its translation: CASSLGGAAYSNQPQHF.

The chain combines TRBV5-4 with TRBJ2-3, with 14 bases lining up with TRBD2. There are 16 residues in the CDR3. Trimming took 0 bases from V and 5 from J; bases not matched to a gene: 2. Germline loops: CDR1 SGHNT, CDR2 YYREEE (reference sequence). Here the CDR3 DNA reads TGTGCCAGCAGCTTGGGACTAGCGGGAGGGCAAGATACGCAGTATTTT. Translating it yields CASSLGLAGGQDTQYF.

This clone was seen more than once but under ten times. This rearrangement joins TRBV2 to TRBJ2-7, with 7 bases fitting TRBD1. The CDR3 totals 15 residues. Germline V gives CDR1 SNHLY, CDR2 FYNNEI. Unmatched junction bases numbered 9, after V lost 7 bases and J lost 0 bases. The CDR3: CASTHGQASSYEQYF. In nucleotides, the CDR3 is TGTGCCAGCACCCACGGACAGGCGAGCTCCTACGAGCAGTACTTC.

The rearrangement uses TRBV19 and TRBJ2-6, with D hard to call. CDR1 is LNHDA and CDR2 is SQIVND in the germline V gene (reference sequence). V lost 7 bases and J 0 bases, leaving 4 bases between the germline ends. This CDR3 contains 13 residues. The CDR3 reads CASIGSGANVLTF. The CDR3 DNA follows: TGTGCCAGTATCGGCTCTGGGGCCAACGTCCTGACTTTC.

V usage is TRBV12-3 or TRBV12-4 and J usage is TRBJ1-5; D may be TRBD1 (5 bases). Trimming left V 6 bases short and J 9 bases short, with 12 bases between. This CDR3 region has 12 residues. The CDR3 region has the DNA TGTGCCAGCAGATTTCCCGGGGGGCCCCAGCATTTT. The encoded protein is CASRFPGGPQHF.

The chain joins TRBV7-2 to TRBJ2-7, with TRBD1 as a possible D gene (6 bases). CDR3 length: 17 residues. Germline V CDR1 and CDR2: SGHTA, FQGNSA. V was pared by 4 bases and J by 0 bases, with 19 bases between. DNA of the CDR3: TGTGCCAGCAGCTACACACCTACAGGGTTAACCTCCTACGAGCAGTACTTC. This encodes CASSYTPTGLTSYEQYF.

The genes are TRBV6-1 and TRBJ1-4; 10 positions match TRBD1. The germline V gene encodes CDR1 MNHNS and CDR2 SASEGT. The CDR3 has 16 amino acids. With V trimmed by 4 bases and J by 6 bases, 8 bases remained unmatched. The CDR3 region is CASSGGPGTGDEKLFF. CDR3 DNA sequence: TGTGCCAGCAGTGGAGGGCCCGGGACAGGGGATGAAAAACTGTTTTTT.

This clone came up once. V gene TRBV7-2 combines with J gene TRBJ2-5; no definite D call. The CDR3 extends over 15 amino acids. From germline, CDR1 is SGHTA and CDR2 FQGNSA. V lost 6 bases to trimming and J lost 2 bases, with 16 bases between them. The CDR3 nucleotides are TGTGCCAGCAGTTACCTACTCGGGTCGCAAGAGACCCAGTACTTC. Amino acids: CASSYLLGSQETQYF. Full variable domain (missing parts from reference TRBV7-2 and TRBJ2-5): GAGVSQSPSNKVTEKGKDVELRCDPISGHTALYWYRQSLGQGLEFLIYFQGNSAPDKSGLPSDRFSAERTGGSVSTLTIQRTQQEDSAVYLCASSYLLGSQETQYFGPGTRLLVL.

The V and J genes are TRBV28 and TRBJ2-2; 9 bases map to TRBD2. Germline CDR1 is MDHEN and CDR2 is SYDVKM. The CDR3 covers 16 residues. V was clipped by 2 bases and J by 5 bases; unmatched bases: 6. Here the CDR3 reads CASSLAGGWNTGELFF. For the CDR3, the DNA is TGTGCCAGCAGTTTAGCGGGAGGGTGGAATACCGGGGAGCTGTTTTTT.

The V and J genes are TRBV7-7 and TRBJ2-5, with D possibly being TRBD2 (6 bases). CDR1 SSHAT and CDR2 FNYEAQ come from the germline V gene (reference sequence). The CDR3 contains 15 residues. V was shortened by 4 bases and J by 4 bases, with 16 bases between the two germline ends. CDR3 bases: TGTGCCAGCAGCTCTACCGGGAGTGGGGCAGAGACCCAGTACTTC. This translates into CASSSTGSGAETQYF. The full variable domain, its missing parts supplied by reference TRBV7-7 and TRBJ2-5, is GAGVSQSPRYKVTKRGQDVTLRCDPISSHATLYWYQQALGQGPEFLTYFNYEAQPDKSGLPSDRFSAERPEGSISTLTIQRTEQRDSAMYRCASSSTGSGAETQYFGPGTRLLVL.

The chain links TRBV25-1 to TRBJ2-3; 7 bases agree with TRBD1. Germline V CDR1 and CDR2: MGHDK, SYGVNS. After removal of 2 bases from V and 2 bases from J, the junction contained 7 bases not matched to a gene. The CDR3 contains 16 residues. The CDR3 coding sequence is TGTGCCAGCAGTGAACCGGGACAGTCAGACACAGATACGCAGTATTTT. Translated: CASSEPGQSDTDTQYF.

This clone came up a few times. The chain has TRBV3-1 (or the pseudogene TRBV3-2) and TRBJ2-2; no reliable D call. The CDR3 spans 15 residues. CDR1 and CDR2 (germline): LGHDT, YNNKEL (reference sequence). Trimming removed 0 bases at V and 4 bases at J, with 9 bases between. This CDR3 reads CASSQEAAFTGELFF. The CDR3 DNA follows: TGTGCCAGCAGCCAAGAAGCCGCCTTCACCGGGGAGCTGTTTTTT.

The chain combines TRBV18 with TRBJ2-7; TRBD2 is a possible D gene (6 bases). The CDR3 runs 13 residues. Trimming removed 3 bases at V and 3 bases at J, with 9 bases between. Germline loops: CDR1 KGHSH, CDR2 LQKENI. CDR3: CASSPQGGYEQYF. CDR3 DNA: TGTGCCAGCTCACCTCAGGGAGGCTACGAGCAGTACTTC.

The J gene is TRBJ1-5, the V gene TRBV3-1 (or the pseudogene TRBV3-2), with TRBD1 matching 9 bases. The CDR3 sequence is 19 residues long. Germline V CDR1 and CDR2: LGHDT, YNNKEL (reference sequence). After removal of 2 bases from V and 1 base from J, the junction contained 12 bases not matched to a gene. The CDR3 region has the DNA TGTGCCAGCAGCCAACATGGGGGGACAGGGACCCTGAGCAATCAGCCCCAGCATTTT. Its protein is CASSQHGGTGTLSNQPQHF.

DNA of the CDR3: TGTGCCAGCTGGGGTGGGGGGGCATTGAGGACTGCCCTCCACTTT. Protein: CASWGGGALRTALHF. The V and J genes are TRBV6-5 and TRBJ1-6, with TRBD1 as a possible D gene (6 bases). V lost 8 bases, J lost 14 bases, and 25 bases lay in between. Germline CDR1 and CDR2: MNHEY and SVGAGI. This CDR3 contains 15 residues.

The chain recombines TRBV27 with TRBJ2-1; 8 nucleotides align to TRBD2. This CDR3 has 15 amino acids. Germline assignment: CDR1 MNHEY and CDR2 SMNVEV (reference sequence). J lost 7 bases, V lost 3 bases, and 8 bases had no gene match. The CDR3 is CASSLLSGSLNEQFF. The CDR3 DNA is TGTGCCAGCAGTTTGCTCAGCGGGAGTTTGAATGAGCAGTTCTTC.

The chain recombines TRBV6-2 or TRBV6-3 with TRBJ2-3, with 11 positions matching TRBD2. The junction had 7 bases not matched to a gene; V was cut back by 2 bases and J by 6 bases. Germline V gene lookup returns CDR1 MNHEY and CDR2 SVGEGT. CDR3 length: 16 residues. The CDR3 loop is CASSYDSGRGGDTQYF. The CDR3 bases are TGTGCCAGCAGTTACGATAGCGGGAGGGGAGGGGATACGCAGTATTTT.

The CDR3 nucleotides read TGCGCCAGCAGCCAAGTTTTGGGCTGGACTGCGACTCCCTCTGCCTACAATGAGCAGTTCTTC. Its protein is CASSQVLGWTATPSAYNEQFF. The chain recombines TRBV4-3 with TRBJ2-1; maybe TRBD2 (5 bases). Trimming removed 1 base from V and 2 bases from J, with 27 bases in between. CDR1 LGHNA and CDR2 YSLEER come from the germline V gene. The CDR3 loop spans 21 amino acids.

This chain joins TRBV7-2 and TRBJ1-5; D remains ambiguous. Germline V gene sequence: CDR1 SGHTA, CDR2 FQGNSA. Trimming removed 5 bases from V and 3 bases from J, with 11 bases in between. This CDR3 is 14 amino acids long. CDR3 sequence: CASSRTGNNQPQHF. The CDR3 bases are TGTGCCAGCAGCCGGACGGGGAACAATCAGCCCCAGCATTTT.

The V call is TRBV28, the J call TRBJ1-5; TRBD1 matches 7 bases. From germline, CDR1 is MDHEN and CDR2 SYDVKM. The CDR3 is 14 residues long. V trimming: 5 bases; J trimming: 9 bases; junction bases outside the gene matches: 10. DNA for the CDR3: TGTGCCAGCAGTCCTGGACAGGTTCATGTGCCCCAGCATTTT. Amino acid sequence: CASSPGQVHVPQHF.

The gene calls are TRBV3-1 (or the pseudogene TRBV3-2) and TRBJ2-1; D remains ambiguous. The CDR3 runs 16 residues. Deletions cut 0 bases from V and 0 bases from J, with 9 bases between. Germline CDR1 and CDR2: LGHDT and YNNKEL (reference sequence). For the CDR3, the DNA is TGTGCCAGCAGCCAAGACCACAGCTTCTCCTACAATGAGCAGTTCTTC. It is translated as CASSQDHSFSYNEQFF.